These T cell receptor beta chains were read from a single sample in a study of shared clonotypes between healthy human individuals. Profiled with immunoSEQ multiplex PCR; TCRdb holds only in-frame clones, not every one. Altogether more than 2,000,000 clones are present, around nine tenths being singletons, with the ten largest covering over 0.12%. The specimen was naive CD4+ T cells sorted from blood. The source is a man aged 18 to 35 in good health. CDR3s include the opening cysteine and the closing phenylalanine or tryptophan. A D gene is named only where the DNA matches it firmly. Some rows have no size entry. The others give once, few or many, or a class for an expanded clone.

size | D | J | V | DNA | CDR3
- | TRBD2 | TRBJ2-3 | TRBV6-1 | TGTGCCAGCAGTGCAACTAGCGTCGGGACAGATACGCAGTATTTT | CASSATSVGTDTQYF
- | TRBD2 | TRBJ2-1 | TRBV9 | TGTGCCAGCAGCGTAGTTGAGCGGGAGGGCCGCTACAATGAGCAGTTCTTC | CASSVVEREGRYNEQFF
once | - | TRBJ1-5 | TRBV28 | TGTGCCAGCAGTCCACCTAATCAGCCCCAGCATTTT | CASSPPNQPQHF
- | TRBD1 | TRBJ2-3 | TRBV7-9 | TGTGCCAGCAGCGACCGGACAGGGGGAAGCACAGATACGCAGTATTTT | CASSDRTGGSTDTQYF
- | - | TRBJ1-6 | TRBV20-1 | TGCAGTGCTAGGTCCTCACCCCTCCACTTT | CSARSSPLHF
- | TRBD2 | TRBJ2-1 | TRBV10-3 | TGTGCCACCACGCTCGGGAGGGAAGGCAATGAGCAGTTCTTC | CATTLGREGNEQFF
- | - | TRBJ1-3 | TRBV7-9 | TGTGCCAGCAGCCCTAAGGGAATTTATGGAAACACCATATATTTT | CASSPKGIYGNTIYF
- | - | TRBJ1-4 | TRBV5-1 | TGCGCCAGCAGCTTAACAGGGTATAGTGAAAAACTGTTTTTT | CASSLTGYSEKLFF
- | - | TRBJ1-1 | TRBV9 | TGTGCCAGCAGCGTAGATCCTAGGGCGGTGAACACTGAAGCTTTCTTT | CASSVDPRAVNTEAFF
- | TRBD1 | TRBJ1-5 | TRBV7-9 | TGTGCCAGCAGCCAGCGTCCCGGGACAGGGAACGGAAGCAATCAGCCCCAGCATTTT | CASSQRPGTGNGSNQPQHF
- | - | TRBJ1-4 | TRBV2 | TGTGCCAGCAGTGGGGGGCGGGGTGAAAAACTGTTTTTT | CASSGGRGEKLFF
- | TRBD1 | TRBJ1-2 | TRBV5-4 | TGTGCCAGCAGCTTGGCTGGACAGGGTGATAGTGGCTACACCTTC | CASSLAGQGDSGYTF
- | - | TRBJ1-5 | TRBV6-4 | TGTGCCAGCAGTGAGGACAGTCGAAATCAGCCCCAGCATTTT | CASSEDSRNQPQHF
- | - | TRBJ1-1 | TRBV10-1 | TGCGCCAGCAGTGAATCGGGCAGCGGTGAAGCTTTCTTT | CASSESGSGEAFF
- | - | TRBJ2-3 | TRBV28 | TGTGCCAGCAGTCTACCGTCCTGGACTAGCACAGATACGCAGTATTTT | CASSLPSWTSTDTQYF
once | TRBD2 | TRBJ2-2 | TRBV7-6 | TGTGCCAGCAGCACACCGGGACTAGCGCTGAACACCGGGGAGCTGTTTTTT | CASSTPGLALNTGELFF
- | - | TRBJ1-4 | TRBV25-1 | TGTGCCAGCAGTGAAAATGCAACTAATGAAAAACTGTTTTTT | CASSENATNEKLFF
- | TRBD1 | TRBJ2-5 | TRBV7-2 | TGTGCCAGCAGCTTGAATGGACAGGGTGAGACCCAGTACTTC | CASSLNGQGETQYF
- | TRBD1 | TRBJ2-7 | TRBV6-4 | TGTGCCAGGGGGACAGGGGCCATCGACGAGCAGTACTTC | CARGTGAIDEQYF
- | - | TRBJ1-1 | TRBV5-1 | TGCGCCAGCAGCCGTGCGGCGCAAAGGAGTTGGAACACTGAAGCTTTCTTT | CASSRAAQRSWNTEAFF
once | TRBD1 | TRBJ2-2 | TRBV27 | TGTGCCAGCAGTTTAGAGCACAGGGGGCCCGGGGAGCTGTTTTTT | CASSLEHRGPGELFF
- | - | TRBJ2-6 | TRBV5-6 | TGTGCCAGCAGCTCTCAGGGCTCTGGGGCCAACGTCCTGACTTTC | CASSSQGSGANVLTF
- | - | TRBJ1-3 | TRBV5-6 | TGTGCCAGCAGCTTGTTAGAGGGCAGTCCTGGAAACACCATATATTTT | CASSLLEGSPGNTIYF
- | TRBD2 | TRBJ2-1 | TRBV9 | TGTGCCAGCAGCTCCGGACTAGCGGGAGTAGTCGATGAGCAGTTCTTC | CASSSGLAGVVDEQFF
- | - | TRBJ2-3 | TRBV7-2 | TGTGCCAGCAGTCCCGGACTTGGAGACACAGATACGCAGTATTTT | CASSPGLGDTDTQYF
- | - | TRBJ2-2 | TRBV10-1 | TGCGCCAGCAGCGATGACGTGGCTGGGGAGCTGTTTTTT | CASSDDVAGELFF
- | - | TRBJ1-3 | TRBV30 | TGTGCCTGGAGTCGGGCAGGGACGGGAAACACCATATATTTT | CAWSRAGTGNTIYF
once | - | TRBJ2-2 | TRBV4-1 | TGCGCCAGCAGGTCCGGGACGTCGAACACCGGGGAGCTGTTTTTT | CASRSGTSNTGELFF
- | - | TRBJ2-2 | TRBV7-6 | TGTGCCAGCAGCTTGGGGCAAGGATCGAACACCGGGGAGCTGTTTTTT | CASSLGQGSNTGELFF
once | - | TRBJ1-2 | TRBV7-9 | TGTGCCAGCAGCCCCCTACAGGGAGGAAATGGCTACACCTTC | CASSPLQGGNGYTF
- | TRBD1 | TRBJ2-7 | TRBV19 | TGTGCCAGTAGTATGACGATGGGGGCAGGGGGCGAGCAGTACTTC | CASSMTMGAGGEQYF
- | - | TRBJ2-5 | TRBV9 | TGTGCCAGCAGCGTAGACTTGGAGGGGACCCAGTACTTC | CASSVDLEGTQYF
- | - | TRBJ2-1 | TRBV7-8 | TGTGCCAGCAGCTCCAGTAGACTAGGGAACAATGAGCAGTTCTTC | CASSSSRLGNNEQFF
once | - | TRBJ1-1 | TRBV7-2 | TGTGCCAGCAGCTCCGGACGTAACACTGAAGCTTTCTTT | CASSSGRNTEAFF
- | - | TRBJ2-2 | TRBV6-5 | TGTGCCAGCACCACCAGGGTCGGGGAGCTGTTTTTT | CASTTRVGELFF
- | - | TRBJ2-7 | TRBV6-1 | TGTGCCAGCAGCTACGAGCAGTACTTC | CASSYEQYF
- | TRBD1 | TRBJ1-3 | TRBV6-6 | TGTGCCAGCAGTATGGGGACAGGGTTCGGAAACACCATATATTTT | CASSMGTGFGNTIYF
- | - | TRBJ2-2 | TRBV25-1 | TGTGCCAGCAGTGAAGCCCGGACGAACACCGGGGAGCTGTTTTTT | CASSEARTNTGELFF
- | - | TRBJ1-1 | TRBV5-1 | TGCGCCAGCAGCTTGGAGAGACGGGTCAACACTGAAGCTTTCTTT | CASSLERRVNTEAFF
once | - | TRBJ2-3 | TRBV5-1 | TGCGCCAGCAGCTCCCCAGGGGGCACAGATACGCAGTATTTT | CASSSPGGTDTQYF
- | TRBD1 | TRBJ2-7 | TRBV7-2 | TGTGCCAGCAGCTTAGGTCGACAGGGGATCTACGAGCAGTACTTC | CASSLGRQGIYEQYF
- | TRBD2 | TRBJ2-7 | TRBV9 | TGTGCCAGCAGCAGTAGCGGGGCCTCAACGAGGGAGCAGTACTTC | CASSSSGASTREQYF
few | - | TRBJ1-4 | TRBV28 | TGTGCCAGCAGTCCCCATGGGGCCGTCAATGAAAAACTGTTTTTT | CASSPHGAVNEKLFF
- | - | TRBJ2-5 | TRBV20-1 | TGCAGTGGGGCTGCCCAAGAGACCCAGTACTTC | CSGAAQETQYF
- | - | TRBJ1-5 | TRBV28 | TGTGCCAGCAGTTTGGAAGGGGGCAATCAGCCCCAGCATTTT | CASSLEGGNQPQHF
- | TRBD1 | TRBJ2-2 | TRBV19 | TGTGCCAGTAGCTCGGAGGCGACAGGGGCCTACACCGGGGAGCTGTTTTTT | CASSSEATGAYTGELFF
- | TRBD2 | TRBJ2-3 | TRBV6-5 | TGTGCCAGCAGCCGGGGGAGGGCAGATACGCAGTATTTT | CASSRGRADTQYF
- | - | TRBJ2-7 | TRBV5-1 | TGCGCCAGCAGCTCTGGAGGCTACGAGCAGTACTTC | CASSSGGYEQYF
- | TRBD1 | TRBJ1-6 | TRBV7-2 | TGTGCCAGCAGCCCAGGGGGCATCTATAATTCACCCCTCCACTTT | CASSPGGIYNSPLHF
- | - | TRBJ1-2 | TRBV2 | TGTGCCAGCAGTGGGGTACAGGGATTCGGAGGCTACACCTTC | CASSGVQGFGGYTF
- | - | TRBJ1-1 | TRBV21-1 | TGTGCCAGCAGCAAAATGATCCGGGAGATGAACACTGAAGCTTTCTTT | CASSKMIREMNTEAFF
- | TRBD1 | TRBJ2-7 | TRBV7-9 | TGTGCCAGCAGGTTAGGACAGGGCACCGAGCAGTACTTC | CASRLGQGTEQYF
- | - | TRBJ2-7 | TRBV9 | TGTGCCAGCAGCGTAGCGGCTACAACCCTCTACGAGCAGTACTTC | CASSVAATTLYEQYF
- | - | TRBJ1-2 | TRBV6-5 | TGTGCCAGCAGTTACAAAACGGCAGGGCCCCATGGCTACACCTTC | CASSYKTAGPHGYTF